This T cell receptor beta chain was recorded in a study of shared clonotypes between healthy human individuals. Overall study findings and caveats: Generally, naive subsets (rather than memory subsets) showed larger estimated richness. It was the non-shared clonotypes that had lower generation probabilities than clonotypes shared by all four donors.

CDR1 and CDR2 from the germline V gene are MGHRA and YSYEKL. CDR3 size: 15 residues. Trimming removed 2 bases from V and 6 bases from J; junction bases left unmatched: 5. When replicate PCRs were run on sorted subsets, they used 150 to 250 ng DNA, about 30,000 T cell genomes. The assay was immunoSEQ multiplex PCR, and TCRdb's table has in-frame clones only and misses some. This sample has a few million clones, with over 90% found just once. This clone has just one count. Antigen unknown. Other DNA sequences from this sample encode an identical CDR3 as well. The clonotype was recovered from a man younger than 35 in good health. Some clones in this sample may be carry-over from other donors' samples. The chain couples TRBV4-1 to TRBJ2-7, with TRBD2 identical over 12 bases. Sample: naive CD4+ T cells from PBMCs. Subset indicated: CD45RA+ positively selected. This CDR3 reads CASSQPTSGSGEQYF. CDR3 in DNA: TGCGCCAGCAGCCAACCGACTAGCGGGAGCGGCGAGCAGTACTTC.